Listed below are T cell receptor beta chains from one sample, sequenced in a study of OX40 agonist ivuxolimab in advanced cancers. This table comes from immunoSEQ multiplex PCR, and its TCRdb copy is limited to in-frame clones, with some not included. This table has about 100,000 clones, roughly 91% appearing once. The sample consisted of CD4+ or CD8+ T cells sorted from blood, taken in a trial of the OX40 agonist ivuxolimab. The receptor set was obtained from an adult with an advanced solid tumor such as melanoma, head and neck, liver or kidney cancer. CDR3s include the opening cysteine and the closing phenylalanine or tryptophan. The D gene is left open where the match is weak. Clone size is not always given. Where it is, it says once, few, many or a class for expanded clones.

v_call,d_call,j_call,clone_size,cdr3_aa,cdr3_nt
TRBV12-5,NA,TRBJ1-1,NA,CASGFALTNRAENTEAFF,TGTGCTAGTGGTTTCGCATTAACGAACAGGGCCGAGAACACTGAAGCTTTCTTT
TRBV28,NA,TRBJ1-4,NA,CASSLGGQVNEKLFF,TGTGCCAGCAGTTTAGGTGGGCAGGTCAATGAAAAACTGTTTTTT
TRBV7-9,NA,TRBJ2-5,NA,CASCEQGQETQYF,TGTGCCAGCTGCGAACAGGGTCAAGAGACCCAGTACTTC
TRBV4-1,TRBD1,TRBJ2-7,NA,CASSSGTGLVSEQYF,TGCGCCAGCAGTTCCGGGACAGGGCTCGTGAGCGAGCAGTACTTC
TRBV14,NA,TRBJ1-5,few,CASSQDRYQPQHF,TGTGCCAGCAGCCAAGACAGGTATCAGCCCCAGCATTTT
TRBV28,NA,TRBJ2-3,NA,CASRLGGPFTDTQYF,TGTGCCAGCAGGCTTGGGGGGCCCTTCACAGATACGCAGTATTTT
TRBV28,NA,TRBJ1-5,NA,CASSQTGTRNQPQHF,TGTGCCAGCAGTCAAACCGGGACACGGAATCAGCCCCAGCATTTT
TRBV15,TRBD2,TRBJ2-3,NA,CATSTSGRTDTQYF,TGTGCCACCAGCACTAGCGGACGCACAGATACGCAGTATTTT
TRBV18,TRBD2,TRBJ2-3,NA,CASSLGEGTDTQYF,TGTGCCAGCTCACTCGGGGAGGGGACAGATACGCAGTATTTT
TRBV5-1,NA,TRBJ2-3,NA,CASSLGRDTDTQYF,TGCGCCAGCAGCTTGGGGCGGGACACAGATACGCAGTATTTT
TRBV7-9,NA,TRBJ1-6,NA,CASSPGGGIRNSPLHF,TGTGCCAGCAGCCCTGGGGGGGGGATAAGAAATTCACCCCTCCACTTT
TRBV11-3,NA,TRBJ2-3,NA,CASSSVRDGSSTDTQYF,TGTGCCAGCAGCTCGGTACGGGACGGGAGCAGCACAGATACGCAGTATTTT
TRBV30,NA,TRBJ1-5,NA,CAWSDPRVYQPQHF,TGTGCCTGGAGTGACCCCAGGGTTTATCAGCCCCAGCATTTT
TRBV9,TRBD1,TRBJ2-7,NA,CASSAGQGNYEQYF,TGTGCCAGCAGCGCCGGACAGGGGAATTACGAGCAGTACTTC
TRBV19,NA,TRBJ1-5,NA,CASSYSNQPQHF,TGTGCCAGTAGTTATAGCAATCAGCCCCAGCATTTT
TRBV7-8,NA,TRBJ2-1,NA,CASSLMGVSYNEQFF,TGTGCCAGCAGCTTAATGGGGGTGTCCTACAATGAGCAGTTCTTC
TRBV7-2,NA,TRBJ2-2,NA,CASRPQGYGELFF,TGTGCCAGCAGGCCTCAGGGATACGGGGAGCTGTTTTTT
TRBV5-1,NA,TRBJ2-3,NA,CASGDTDTQYF,TGCGCCAGCGGAGACACAGATACGCAGTATTTT
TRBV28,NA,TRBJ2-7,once,CASSLTGYFHEQYF,TGTGCCAGCAGTTTAACAGGGTATTTCCACGAGCAGTACTTC
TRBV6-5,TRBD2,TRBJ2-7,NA,CASSDAGGGGYEQYF,TGTGCCAGCAGCGACGCGGGAGGAGGAGGGTACGAGCAGTACTTC
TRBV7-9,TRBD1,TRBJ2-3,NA,CASRMWDRESTLRAVYF,TGTGCCAGCAGGATGTGGGACAGGGAGTCGACCCTACGCGCAGTGTATTTT
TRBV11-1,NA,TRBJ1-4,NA,CASSLLGAEKLFF,TGTGCCAGCAGCTTACTAGGGGCTGAAAAACTGTTTTTT
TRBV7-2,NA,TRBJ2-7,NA,CASSRTRFEQYF,TGTGCCAGCAGCCGAACTCGTTTCGAGCAGTACTTC
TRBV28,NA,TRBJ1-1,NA,CASSLVSTNTEAFF,TGTGCCAGCAGTTTAGTATCGACGAACACTGAAGCTTTCTTT
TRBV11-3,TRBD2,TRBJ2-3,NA,CASSFRGGTDTQYF,TGTGCCAGCAGCTTCCGGGGGGGCACAGATACGCAGTATTTT
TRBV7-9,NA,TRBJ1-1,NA,CASSLSSLDTEAFF,TGTGCCAGCAGCTTATCTTCTCTAGACACTGAAGCTTTCTTT
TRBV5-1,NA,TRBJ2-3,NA,CASSLVGHDTQYF,TGCGCCAGCAGCTTGGTAGGTCACGATACGCAGTATTTT
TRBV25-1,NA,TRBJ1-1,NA,CASSETGMNTEAFF,TGTGCCAGCAGTGAAACTGGAATGAACACTGAAGCTTTCTTT
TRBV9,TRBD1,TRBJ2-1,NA,CASSVSTGTGSYNEQFF,TGTGCCAGCAGCGTATCCACCGGGACAGGGTCCTACAATGAGCAGTTCTTC
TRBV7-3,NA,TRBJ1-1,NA,CASSLQSNTEAFF,TGTGCCAGCAGCTTACAGTCGAACACTGAAGCTTTCTTT
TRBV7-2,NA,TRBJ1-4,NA,CASSPGWGATNEKLFF,TGTGCCAGCAGCCCGGGGTGGGGTGCAACTAATGAAAAACTGTTTTTT
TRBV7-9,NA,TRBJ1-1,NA,CASSLERDSVGAFF,TGTGCCAGCAGCTTAGAAAGAGACAGTGTTGGAGCTTTCTTT
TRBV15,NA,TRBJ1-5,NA,CATSRDEGHQHF,TGTGCCACCAGCAGAGATGAGGGACACCAGCATTTT
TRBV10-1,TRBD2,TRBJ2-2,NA,CASSPHPSGGTGELFF,TGCGCCAGCAGCCCCCACCCTAGCGGAGGCACCGGGGAGCTGTTTTTT
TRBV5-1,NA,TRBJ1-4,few,CASSPGRATNEKLFF,TGCGCCAGCAGCCCCGGACGGGCAACTAATGAAAAACTGTTTTTT